These 30 T cell receptor beta chains originate from one sample sequenced in a study of OX40 agonist ivuxolimab in advanced cancers. The method was immunoSEQ multiplex PCR; TCRdb's version includes in-frame clones alone and lacks a portion of them. The sample has approximately 76,000 clones; approximately 85% are singletons. This specimen was CD4+ or CD8+ T cells sorted from blood, taken in a trial of the OX40 agonist ivuxolimab. The source of these receptors is an adult with an advanced solid tumor such as melanoma, head and neck, liver or kidney cancer.

V gene TRBV5-8 combines with J gene TRBJ1-2; D remains ambiguous. Germline V CDR1 and CDR2: SGHTS, YDEGEE. This CDR3 is built from 13 residues. Trimming took off 0 bases at V and 7 bases at J, with 10 bases between the two ends. The CDR3 nucleotides are TGTGCCAGCAGCTTGGGACCCGGAGGTGGCTACACCTTC. It codes for CASSLGPGGGYTF.

CDR3 DNA sequence: TGTGCCAGCGTGGGACAGGGCAAAAACATTCAGTACTTC. This sequence encodes CASVGQGKNIQYF. This chain joins TRBV5-6 and TRBJ2-4; TRBD1 matches at 9 bases. V shed 7 bases and J 3 bases; nucleotides not matched to a gene: 2. The CDR3 loop spans 13 amino acids. The germline V gene encodes CDR1 SGHDT and CDR2 YYEEEE.

The rearrangement links TRBV7-9 to TRBJ2-2; possible D gene TRBD1, 7 bases. With 8 bases removed from V and 1 base from J, the gap between germline ends came to 14 bases. From germline, CDR1 is SEHNR and CDR2 FQNEAQ (reference sequence). This CDR3 spans 15 amino acids. The CDR3 region has the DNA TGTGCCAGCGAAGCAGGGGGGCTGAACACCGGGGAGCTGTTTTTT. Amino acid sequence: CASEAGGLNTGELFF.

J is TRBJ2-7 and V is TRBV6-1, with D possibly TRBD2 on 6 matching bases. V lost 8 bases and J 5 bases, leaving 22 bases between the germline ends. Looked up from germline, CDR1 is MNHNS and CDR2 is SASEGT. The CDR3 covers 15 residues. CDR3 residues: CASEIEPGRIHEQYF. The CDR3 bases are TGTGCCAGCGAGATCGAGCCGGGGAGGATCCACGAGCAGTACTTC.

This chain connects TRBV7-3 to TRBJ2-5, with D perhaps matching TRBD1 (5 bases). This CDR3 has 16 residues. Trimming left V 1 base short and J 3 bases short, with 15 bases between. CDR1 is SGHTA, CDR2 FQGTGA, per germline. CDR3 region: CASSLSGFGAEETQYF. CDR3 DNA sequence: TGTGCCAGCAGCTTAAGTGGGTTTGGGGCAGAAGAGACCCAGTACTTC.

This clone was seen once. This chain joins TRBV19 and TRBJ2-5; D is perhaps TRBD2 (6 bases). The length of the CDR3 is 15 residues. The germline V and J ends were trimmed by 4 bases and 5 bases, with 17 bases remaining between them. CDR1 and CDR2 (germline): LNHDA, SQIVND (reference sequence). The CDR3 spells CASSTGLGLRETQYF. DNA of the CDR3: TGTGCCAGTAGTACGGGACTGGGATTGAGGGAGACCCAGTACTTC.

This chain links TRBV7-6 with TRBJ2-7, with D hard to call. Germline V gives CDR1 SGHVS, CDR2 FNYEAQ. Between the trimmed V and J ends, which lost 8 bases and 6 bases, there was a span of 14 bases. The CDR3 is made up of 12 amino acids. The CDR3 DNA follows: TGTGCCAGCGGCGCTGGGGTCGGCGAGCAGTACTTC. Its protein product is CASGAGVGEQYF. Full variable domain (missing parts from reference TRBV7-6 and TRBJ2-7): GAGVSQSPRYKVTKRGQDVALRCDPISGHVSLYWYRQALGQGPEFLTYFNYEAQQDKSGLPNDRFSAERPEGSISTLTIQRTEQRDSAMYRCASGAGVGEQYFGPGTRLTVT.

The chain uses TRBV6-7 and TRBJ1-3; no reliable D call. TRBV6-7 qualifies as an ORF whose function is uncertain. Trimming removed 2 bases from V and 2 bases from J, with 7 bases in between. This CDR3 has 14 residues. The CDR3 region is CASSYMGTGNTIYF. The CDR3 DNA is TGTGCCAGCAGTTACATGGGAACTGGAAACACCATATATTTT.

The V call is TRBV11-2, the J call TRBJ1-1; no clear D. The CDR3 is made up of 13 amino acids. Germline values: CDR1 SGHAT, CDR2 FQNNGV. V shed 5 bases and J shed 1 base, with 8 bases lying between them. In nucleotides, the CDR3 is TGTGCCAGCAGCCGTCAGTCGAACACTGAAGCTTTCTTT. Translation: CASSRQSNTEAFF.

This clone was observed a single time. The rearrangement links TRBV25-1 to TRBJ1-2, with 7 bases fitting TRBD1. Germline lookup yields CDR1 MGHDK and CDR2 SYGVNS. J gave up 4 bases and V 5 bases, and 10 bases lay outside the gene matches. This CDR3 region has 15 residues. Written as DNA, the CDR3 is TGTGCCAGCAGTCGCACCGACAGGGCTACCTATGGCTACACCTTC. This codes for CASSRTDRATYGYTF.

V is TRBV5-4 and J is TRBJ2-2, with 9 bases identical to TRBD1. The length of the CDR3 is 15 residues. CDR1 and CDR2 (germline): SGHNT, YYREEE (reference sequence). The junction had 7 bases not matched to a gene; V was cut back by 5 bases and J by 5 bases. In DNA form, the CDR3 reads TGTGCCAGCAGGTCGGGACAGGGCGGGACCGGGGAGCTGTTTTTT. Amino acid sequence: CASRSGQGGTGELFF.

The V gene is TRBV7-2, the J gene TRBJ1-1; D gene ambiguous. Germline CDR1 is SGHTA and CDR2 is FQGNSA. Trimming removed 5 bases from V and 0 bases from J, with 13 bases in between. This CDR3 region has 15 residues. Here the CDR3 reads CASSQRGELNTEAFF. Here the CDR3 DNA reads TGTGCCAGCAGCCAACGGGGAGAACTGAACACTGAAGCTTTCTTT.

This clone has a handful of counts. The V and J genes are TRBV7-2 and TRBJ1-2, with D hard to call. The CDR3 is 14 residues long. V lost 4 bases and J 3 bases, leaving 12 bases between the germline ends. The V gene's germline CDR1 is SGHTA and CDR2 FQGNSA. CDR3 nucleotides: TGTGCCAGCAGCTCGGGAATCGGGTACTATGGCTACACCTTC. Amino acids: CASSSGIGYYGYTF.

The V and J genes are TRBV11-2 and TRBJ2-3, with 8 bases fitting TRBD1. The CDR3 is made up of 17 amino acids. J lost 2 bases, V lost 2 bases, and 9 bases had no gene match. Germline loops: CDR1 SGHAT, CDR2 FQNNGV. The chain's CDR3 is CASSLLQGATSTDTQYF. In DNA form, the CDR3 reads TGTGCCAGCAGCTTATTGCAGGGGGCGACCTCCACAGATACGCAGTATTTT.

This chain connects TRBV6-1 to TRBJ2-7; unclear D gene. V was shortened by 0 bases and J by 1 base, with 7 bases between the two germline ends. The CDR3 loop spans 14 amino acids. The V gene's germline CDR1 is MNHNS and CDR2 SASEGT. CDR3 DNA: TGTGCCAGCAGTGAAGCGGCCGGATCCTACGAGCAGTACTTC. Translated, it gives CASSEAAGSYEQYF.

The genes are TRBV18 and TRBJ1-2; no reliable D call. Germline lookup yields CDR1 KGHSH and CDR2 LQKENI. This CDR3 has 14 amino acids. V lost 3 bases, J lost 3 bases, and 11 bases lay in between. The CDR3 DNA sequence: TGTGCCAGCTCACCCGGCAGTGGGGACTATGGCTACACCTTC. This gives the protein CASSPGSGDYGYTF.

The chain employs TRBV6-1 and TRBJ2-5; D is perhaps TRBD1 (5 bases). V was pared by 6 bases and J by 4 bases, with 12 bases between. The length of the CDR3 is 13 residues. CDR1 MNHNS and CDR2 SASEGT come from the germline V gene. CDR3 protein: CASRTDSPETQYF. The DNA for the CDR3 is TGTGCCAGCAGGACAGACAGCCCAGAGACCCAGTACTTC.

CDR3 sequence: CASGKERLRGITDTQYF. In DNA form, the CDR3 reads TGTGCCAGCGGGAAAGAGCGGTTGCGCGGAATAACAGATACGCAGTATTTT. The chain carries TRBV7-2 and TRBJ2-3, with D possibly matching TRBD2 (5 bases). Germline V gene lookup returns CDR1 SGHTA and CDR2 FQGNSA. This CDR3 region has 17 residues. V shed 8 bases and J shed 3 bases, with 24 bases lying between them. Filled out from reference TRBV7-2 and TRBJ2-3, the complete variable domain reads GAGVSQSPSNKVTEKGKDVELRCDPISGHTALYWYRQSLGQGLEFLIYFQGNSAPDKSGLPSDRFSAERTGGSVSTLTIQRTQQEDSAVYLCASGKERLRGITDTQYFGPGTRLTVL.

This clone occurred a few times. This chain connects TRBV20-1 to TRBJ1-6; D is ambiguous. Trimming took off 6 bases at V and 12 bases at J, with 9 bases between the two ends. The CDR3 has 10 residues. The V gene's germline CDR1 is DFQATT and CDR2 SNEGSKA (reference sequence). The CDR3 DNA sequence: TGCAGTGCGATGTCTCGACCCCTCCACTTT. It is translated as CSAMSRPLHF.

The genes are TRBV12-5 and TRBJ2-3; D gene unclear. V lost 1 base and J lost 0, with 8 bases in between. The germline V gene encodes CDR1 LGHNT and CDR2 FRNRAP. This CDR3 region has 15 residues. CDR3 protein: CASGLGAQSTDTQYF. The CDR3 DNA sequence: TGTGCTAGTGGTTTGGGGGCGCAGAGCACAGATACGCAGTATTTT.

The gene calls are TRBV7-2 and TRBJ2-3; 11 nucleotides align to TRBD1. The CDR3 has 15 residues. Germline V gene data show CDR1 as SGHTA and CDR2 as FQGNSA. V was pared by 3 bases and J by 6 bases, with 5 bases of the junction left unmatched. DNA for the CDR3: TGTGCCAGCAGCTTCTCCCGGACAGGGGGCGATACGCAGTATTTT. This encodes CASSFSRTGGDTQYF.

The genes are TRBV9 and TRBJ2-6; 7 bases align to TRBD2. With 2 bases clipped from V and 2 bases from J, the junction kept 1 base outside the gene matches. The CDR3 spans 15 residues. CDR1 is SGDLS, CDR2 YYNGEE, per germline. CDR3 bases: TGTGCCAGCAGCGTTGGGGGGGCTGGGGCCAACGTCCTGACTTTC. This codes for CASSVGGAGANVLTF.

This chain connects TRBV5-1 to TRBJ1-1; weak D call: TRBD1 (5 bases). The CDR3 runs 14 residues. The ends were cut back, 5 bases at V and 4 bases at J, with 15 bases in the middle. Germline V gene lookup returns CDR1 SGHRS and CDR2 YFSETQ. CDR3 loop: CASSTALGGTEAFF. The CDR3 DNA reads as TGCGCCAGCAGTACCGCTCTGGGGGGCACTGAAGCTTTCTTT.

V gene TRBV6-1 combines with J gene TRBJ2-1, with D tentatively TRBD1 (6 bases). Looked up from germline, CDR1 is MNHNS and CDR2 is SASEGT. The V end lost 4 bases, the J end lost 5 bases, and 15 bases lay between the germline ends. The CDR3 is 15 amino acids. DNA of the CDR3: TGTGCCAGCAGTGGGACAGTTCAAAGGCACAATGAGCAGTTCTTC. It specifies CASSGTVQRHNEQFF.

The rearrangement uses TRBV9 and TRBJ2-5; the match to TRBD2 covers 8 bases. Germline-derived CDR1 and CDR2 are SGDLS and YYNGEE. The CDR3 loop spans 15 amino acids. J was trimmed by 5 bases and V by 3 bases; bases with no gene match: 9. CDR3 amino acids: CASSETGGPWETQYF. The CDR3 coding sequence is TGTGCCAGCAGCGAGACGGGGGGGCCGTGGGAGACCCAGTACTTC.

This clone was detected once. V gene TRBV7-8 combines with J gene TRBJ1-1, with D maybe TRBD1 (6 bases). In germline, CDR1 is SGHVS, CDR2 FQNEAQ. The CDR3 has 16 amino acids. V gave up 5 bases and J gave up 3 bases, with 19 bases separating them. In DNA form, the CDR3 reads TGTGCCAGCAGCCGGTCAACGGGGGCTGGGTACACTGAAGCTTTCTTT. This encodes CASSRSTGAGYTEAFF.

The CDR3 protein is CASSGFWVPGENSRVGDQPQHF. CDR3 in DNA: TGTGCCAGCAGTGGCTTTTGGGTCCCCGGGGAAAACTCTCGGGTGGGAGATCAGCCCCAGCATTTT. J is TRBJ1-5 and V is TRBV28, with unresolved D. Per germline, CDR1 MDHEN and CDR2 SYDVKM. There are 22 residues in the CDR3. The V end lost 5 bases, the J end lost 5 bases, and 37 bases lay between the germline ends.

This clone has a handful of counts. The chain links TRBV27 to TRBJ1-5; a weak D match, TRBD1 (6 bases). With 4 bases removed from V and 7 bases from J, the gap between germline ends came to 11 bases. This CDR3 has 13 residues. Per germline, CDR1 MNHEY and CDR2 SMNVEV (reference sequence). CDR3 amino acids: CASSSQGGQPQHF. DNA of the CDR3: TGTGCCAGCAGTTCACAGGGCGGCCAGCCCCAGCATTTT.

The J gene is TRBJ2-3, the V gene TRBV18; no definite D call. CDR1 is KGHSH, CDR2 LQKENI, per germline. CDR3 length: 13 amino acids. Trimming shortened V by 6 bases and J by 1 base, and 8 bases separated the two germline ends. CDR3 nucleotides: TGTGCCAGCTCTCTACTTGGCACAGATACGCAGTATTTT. Translation: CASSLLGTDTQYF.

The chain is built from TRBV29-1 and TRBJ2-3, with 7 bases that match TRBD2. Losses at the gene ends were 4 bases for V and 0 bases for J; bases not matched to a gene: 10. The germline V gene encodes CDR1 SQVTM and CDR2 ANQGSEA. The CDR3 consists of 16 residues. The chain's CDR3 is CSVVVGGGGSTDTQYF. CDR3 sequence (DNA): TGCAGCGTTGTCGTTGGCGGGGGAGGAAGCACAGATACGCAGTATTTT.